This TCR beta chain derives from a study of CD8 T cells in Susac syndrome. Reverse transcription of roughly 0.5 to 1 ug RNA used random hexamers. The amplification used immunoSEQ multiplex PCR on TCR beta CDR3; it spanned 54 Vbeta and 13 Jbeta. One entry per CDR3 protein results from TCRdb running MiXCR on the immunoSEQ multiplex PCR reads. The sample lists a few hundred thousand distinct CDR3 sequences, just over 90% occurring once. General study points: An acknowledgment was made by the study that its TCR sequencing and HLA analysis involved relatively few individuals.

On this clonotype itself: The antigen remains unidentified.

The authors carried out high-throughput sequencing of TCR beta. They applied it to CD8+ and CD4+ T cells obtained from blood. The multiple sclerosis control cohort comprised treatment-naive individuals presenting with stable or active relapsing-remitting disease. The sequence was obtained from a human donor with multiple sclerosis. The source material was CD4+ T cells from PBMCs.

For the CDR3, the DNA is TGCGCCAGCAGCCAGACAGGGGGCGCGAACACTGAAGCTTTCTTT. This sequence encodes CASSQTGGANTEAFF. This rearrangement joins TRBV4-3 to TRBJ1-1, with 10 bases that match TRBD1. This CDR3 spans 15 amino acids. V gave up 3 bases and J gave up 1 base; unmatched junction bases: 2. CDR1 LGHNA and CDR2 YSLEER come from the germline V gene.